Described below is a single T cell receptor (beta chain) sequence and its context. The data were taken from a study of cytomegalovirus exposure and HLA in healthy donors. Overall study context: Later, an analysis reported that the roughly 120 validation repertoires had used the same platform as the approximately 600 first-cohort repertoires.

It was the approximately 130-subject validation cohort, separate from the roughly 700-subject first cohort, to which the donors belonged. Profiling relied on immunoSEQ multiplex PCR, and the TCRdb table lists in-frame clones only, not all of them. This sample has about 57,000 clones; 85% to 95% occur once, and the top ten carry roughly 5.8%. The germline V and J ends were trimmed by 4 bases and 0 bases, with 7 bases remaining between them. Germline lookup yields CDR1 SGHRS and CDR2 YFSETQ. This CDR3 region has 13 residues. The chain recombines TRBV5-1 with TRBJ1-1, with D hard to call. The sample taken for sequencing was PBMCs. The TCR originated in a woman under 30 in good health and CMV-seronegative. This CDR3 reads CASSLPMNTEAFF. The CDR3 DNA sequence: TGCGCCAGCAGCCTACCCATGAACACTGAAGCTTTCTTT. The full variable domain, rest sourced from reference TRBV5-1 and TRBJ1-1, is KAGVTQTPRYLIKTRGQQVTLSCSPISGHRSVSWYQQTPGQGLQFLFEYFSETQRNKGNFPGRFSGRQFSNSRSEMNVSTLELGDSALYLCASSLPMNTEAFFGQGTRLTVV.